The sequence of this T cell receptor beta chain was determined in a study of beta chain features in type 1 diabetes. Study observations and caveats: Relative to healthy donors, patients appeared to have naive, central memory and Treg TCRB repertoires that were more similar.

Isolated RNA was reverse transcribed in full, so expressed TCRB transcripts were sequenced. Average reads for naive, central memory and regulatory T cell samples were roughly 3.4 million. Measured with immunoSEQ multiplex PCR; TCRdb has only the in-frame clones, and not every one. Of around 44,000 clones in the sample, roughly half are singletons; the top ten hold roughly 2%. V gave up 6 bases and J gave up 2 bases, with 17 bases separating them. Germline V gene data show CDR1 as MNHEY and CDR2 as SMNVEV (reference sequence). This CDR3 comprises 15 residues. As for this clone: Its matching antigen is unknown.

Sequenced: Tregs from blood. The chain joins TRBV27 to TRBJ2-7; D unresolved. The source of this sequence is a woman aged 18-29 years in good health. CDR3 loop: CASSLKPSPAYEQYF. The CDR3 coding sequence is TGTGCCAGCAGCCTCAAACCCTCCCCGGCCTACGAGCAGTACTTC.